This T cell receptor beta chain was sequenced for a study of T cells in Graves' hyperthyroidism and ophthalmopathy. Study background: Blood from the periphery was taken at initial diagnosis, before any treatment.

Amplified TCR beta CDR3 regions came from RNA transcripts. Primed by the HTBI set, a first-round RT-PCR was run on the TCR CDR3. TCRdb re-called the multiplex PCR reads with MiXCR, one entry per CDR3 protein. The repertoire holds 650,000 to 850,000 distinct CDR3 sequences, with approximately 18% as singletons. This CDR3 comprises 14 residues. CDR1 and CDR2 (germline): KGHSH, LQKENI. Trimming shortened V by 8 bases and J by 5 bases, and 16 bases separated the two germline ends. Each patient was aged 18 to 65 and had newly diagnosed hyperthyroidism of under 2 months' duration. Drawn at first hyperthyroidism diagnosis, the blood sample preceded any ophthalmopathy symptoms. The authors took PBMCs from 8 to 10 ml fresh peripheral blood.

This sequence joins TRBV18 and TRBJ2-1; maybe TRBD1 (6 bases). The sequenced sample consisted of blood. This TCR was recovered from a woman aged 45-65 years with Graves' hyperthyroidism that later progressed to Graves' ophthalmopathy. CDR3 loop: CASTRSGDNNEQFF. CDR3 nucleotide sequence: TGTGCCAGCACGAGATCAGGGGACAACAATGAGCAGTTCTTC. Complete variable domain (other parts from reference TRBV18 and TRBJ2-1): NAGVMQNPRHLVRRRGQEARLRCSPMKGHSHVYWYRQLPEEGLKFMVYLQKENIIDESGMPKERFSAEFPKEGPSILRIQQVVRGDSAAYFCASTRSGDNNEQFFGPGTRLTVL.